This T cell receptor (beta chain) was captured in a study of shared clonotypes between healthy human individuals. The study's findings and limits: Larger richness was generally estimated for naive than memory subsets.

This CDR3 has 16 residues. CDR1 LGHNA and CDR2 YNFKEQ come from the germline V gene. Trimming left V 4 bases short and J 3 bases short, with 15 bases between. In its sample, this clone was seen a few times. Its antigen is still unknown. Replicate PCRs for sorted subsets used 200 ng DNA; this equaled 25,000 to 30,000 T cell genomes. Assay: immunoSEQ multiplex PCR; the TCRdb copy retains only in-frame clones and omits some. Of some 2 million clones in the sample, about 95% were seen once. CD45RO-negative, CCR7-positively selected cells formed the naive CD8 fraction, excluding terminally differentiated effector memory CD45RA+ cells.

The sample comprised naive CD8+ T cells sorted from blood. The sequence derives from a man aged 18 to 30 in good health. The rearrangement links TRBV4-2 to TRBJ2-2; a possible D gene is TRBD1 (6 bases). CDR3 DNA sequence: TGTGCCAGCAGCCCCGCAGGGGTACTAGACACCGGGGAGCTGTTTTTT. Amino acid sequence: CASSPAGVLDTGELFF.